This entry lists 12 T cell receptor beta chains sequenced from one sample in a study of blood T cell repertoires in COVID-19. This table comes from immunoSEQ multiplex PCR, and its TCRdb copy is limited to in-frame clones, with some not included. The profile covers about 480,000 clones, with approximately 88% appearing a single time and roughly an eighth taken by the ten largest. Sequenced sample: peripheral blood. The receptor set was obtained from a woman aged 45-60 years with COVID-19, enrolled during active disease.

The gene calls are TRBV7-3 and TRBJ2-5, with 8 bases lining up with TRBD2. This CDR3 is 14 amino acids long. V lost 5 bases and J lost 5; bases outside the gene matches: 7. Germline V CDR1 and CDR2: SGHTA, FQGTGA. The CDR3 region is CASSPRGARETQYF. The CDR3 coding sequence is TGTGCCAGCAGCCCGCGGGGGGCCCGGGAGACCCAGTACTTC.

The V and J genes are TRBV30 and TRBJ1-4, with a weak D call TRBD1 (5 bases). Per the germline V gene, CDR1 is GTSNPN and CDR2 is SVGIG (reference sequence). With 3 bases removed from V and 1 base from J, the gap between germline ends came to 12 bases. The CDR3 extends over 15 amino acids. The CDR3 DNA reads TGTGCCTGGAGAGGGAGGGGTGAAACTAATGAAAAACTGTTTTTT. Protein: CAWRGRGETNEKLFF.

The chain carries TRBV4-1 and TRBJ2-3; weak D call: TRBD2 (5 bases). Germline CDR1 MGHRA, CDR2 YSYEKL. The CDR3 is 16 amino acids. With 0 bases removed from V and 6 bases from J, the gap between germline ends came to 16 bases. CDR3 nucleotide sequence: TGCGCCAGCAGCCAAGACCGAGCGGACCCGGGGGATACGCAGTATTTT. Translating it yields CASSQDRADPGDTQYF.

The V call is TRBV28, the J call TRBJ1-3; no definite D call. CDR3 length: 13 amino acids. From germline, CDR1 is MDHEN and CDR2 SYDVKM. V was cut by 5 bases and J by 9 bases, with 14 bases left in between. CDR3 sequence: CASSPRLSGTIYF. In DNA, the CDR3 is TGTGCCAGCAGTCCCCGACTTAGCGGCACCATATATTTT. The whole variable domain, filled in from reference TRBV28 and TRBJ1-3, reads DVKVTQSSRYLVKRTGEKVFLECVQDMDHENMFWYRQDPGLGLRLIYFSYDVKMKEKGDIPEGYSVSREKKERFSLILESASTNQTSMYLCASSPRLSGTIYFGEGSWLTVV.

The chain carries TRBV19 and TRBJ1-4; the match to TRBD1 covers 8 bases. Trimming removed 5 bases from V and 4 bases from J; junction bases left unmatched: 9. Germline V CDR1 and CDR2: LNHDA, SQIVND (reference sequence). This CDR3 contains 16 residues. The CDR3 protein is CASSYRSGQDNEKLFF. CDR3 in DNA: TGTGCCAGTAGTTATAGGTCGGGACAGGATAATGAAAAACTGTTTTTT.

The chain joins TRBV7-9 to TRBJ1-2, with 7 bases matching TRBD1. Germline CDR1 SEHNR, CDR2 FQNEAQ (reference sequence). This CDR3 comprises 16 residues. V trimming: 4 bases; J trimming: 1 base; junction bases outside the gene matches: 9. CDR3 in amino acids: CASSSRSTGHNYGYTF. CDR3 nucleotide sequence: TGTGCCAGCAGCTCTCGATCGACAGGGCATAACTATGGCTACACCTTC.

This chain joins TRBV5-5 and TRBJ2-3; 7 bases align to TRBD2. The CDR3 has 15 amino acids. J gave up 1 base and V 2 bases, and 4 bases lay outside the gene matches. The germline CDR1 and CDR2 sequences are SGHKS and YYEKEE (reference sequence). The CDR3 is CASSFRSGGTDTQYF. The DNA for the CDR3 is TGTGCCAGCAGCTTTAGGAGCGGGGGCACAGATACGCAGTATTTT.

In its sample, this clone was seen once. The rearrangement joins TRBV6-5 to TRBJ2-7; maybe TRBD2 (5 bases). V was clipped by 7 bases and J by 0 bases, with 13 bases between them. Germline CDR1 and CDR2: MNHEY and SVGAGI. The CDR3 totals 14 residues. CDR3 loop: CASNSDFSSYEQYF. The CDR3 DNA is TGTGCCAGCAATTCGGACTTCAGCTCCTACGAGCAGTACTTC.

This clone has a handful of counts. The chain's CDR3 is CAISDTAGGNRYGYTF. The CDR3 nucleotides read TGTGCCATCAGTGACACCGCAGGGGGGAATCGGTATGGCTACACCTTC. The chain carries TRBV10-3 and TRBJ1-2; 7 nucleotides match TRBD1. The J segment lost 5 bases and the V segment lost 3 bases, leaving 12 bases of the junction unmatched. The CDR3 is made up of 16 amino acids. Looked up from germline, CDR1 is ENHRY and CDR2 is SYGVKD.

V gene TRBV2 combines with J gene TRBJ1-2, with 10 bases identical to TRBD1. The CDR3 is 14 residues long. V was pared by 6 bases and J by 4 bases, with 5 bases of the junction left unmatched. The germline V gene encodes CDR1 SNHLY and CDR2 FYNNEI. CDR3 bases: TGTGCCAGCAGCGGACAGGGGGAATTCTATGGCTACACCTTC. Protein: CASSGQGEFYGYTF.

The sample holds a few counts of this clone. The CDR3 reads CASSETGRNEKLFF. The DNA of the CDR3 is TGCGCCAGCAGTGAGACAGGAAGAAATGAAAAACTGTTTTTT. The gene calls are TRBV10-1 and TRBJ1-4; the D gene is possibly TRBD1 (5 bases). The CDR3 consists of 14 residues. The germline gives CDR1 WNHNN, CDR2 SYGVQD (reference sequence). V was pared by 2 bases and J by 5 bases, with 9 bases between.

The rearrangement uses TRBV14 and TRBJ2-3; the match to TRBD1 covers 7 bases. Germline V CDR1 and CDR2: SGHDN, FVKESK. This CDR3 is built from 15 residues. The V and J ends lost 3 bases and 6 bases, in that order; junction bases with no gene match: 9. In DNA form, the CDR3 reads TGTGCCAGCAGCCATCCCGGGACAGCGAGGGATACGCAGTATTTT. This sequence encodes CASSHPGTARDTQYF.